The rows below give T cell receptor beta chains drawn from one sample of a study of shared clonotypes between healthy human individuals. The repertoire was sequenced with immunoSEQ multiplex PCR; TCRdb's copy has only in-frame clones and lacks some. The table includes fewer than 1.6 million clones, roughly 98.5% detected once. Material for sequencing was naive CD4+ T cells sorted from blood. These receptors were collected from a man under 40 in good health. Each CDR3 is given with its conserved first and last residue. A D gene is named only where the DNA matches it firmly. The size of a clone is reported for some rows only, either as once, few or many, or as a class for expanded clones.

CASSLDLGSYNEQFF	TGCGCCAGCAGCTTGGACCTTGGCTCCTACAATGAGCAGTTCTTC	TRBV5-1	TRBJ2-1	NA	NA
CASSSKRGVGTEAFF	TGTGCCAGCAGTTCCAAACGGGGGGTGGGCACTGAAGCTTTCTTT	TRBV6-5	TRBJ1-1	NA	NA
CASSLAASASSYEQYF	TGCGCCAGCAGCTTGGCAGCTAGCGCCAGCTCCTACGAGCAGTACTTC	TRBV5-1	TRBJ2-7	NA	NA
CASSSKNRGSHQPQHF	TGTGCCAGCAGCTCAAAAAACAGGGGTAGTCATCAGCCCCAGCATTTT	TRBV7-2	TRBJ1-5	once	TRBD1
CAISDLLEQYF	TGTGCCATCAGTGATTTGTTAGAGCAGTACTTC	TRBV10-3	TRBJ2-7	NA	NA
CASSQRNIPSHEQYF	TGCGCCAGCAGCCAAAGAAATATCCCGTCGCACGAGCAGTACTTC	TRBV4-3	TRBJ2-7	NA	NA
CASSPGDRADTQYF	TGCGCCAGCAGCCCTGGGGACAGGGCAGATACGCAGTATTTT	TRBV5-1	TRBJ2-3	NA	TRBD1
CASGQSQAINYGYTF	TGTGCCAGCGGACAGTCTCAGGCTATTAACTATGGCTACACCTTC	TRBV18	TRBJ1-2	once	NA
CASSLGGDYGYTF	TGTGCCAGCAGCTTAGGAGGGGACTATGGCTACACCTTC	TRBV7-8	TRBJ1-2	NA	NA
CASSIRAPEDEQYF	TGTGCCAGTAGTATTAGGGCTCCCGAGGACGAGCAGTACTTC	TRBV19	TRBJ2-7	NA	NA
CASSYTSGRVNDEQFF	TGTGCCAGCAGTTACACTAGCGGGAGGGTCAATGATGAGCAGTTCTTC	TRBV6-5	TRBJ2-1	NA	TRBD2
CASSDRGWADTQYF	TGTGCCAGCAGCGACAGGGGATGGGCCGATACGCAGTATTTT	TRBV7-3	TRBJ2-3	NA	TRBD1
CASRRTGFYGYTF	TGTGCCAGCCGTAGGACAGGCTTCTATGGCTACACCTTC	TRBV28	TRBJ1-2	NA	TRBD1
CASSLVGTGKETQYF	TGCGCCAGCAGCTTGGTCGGGACAGGGAAAGAGACCCAGTACTTC	TRBV5-1	TRBJ2-5	NA	TRBD1
CASSPWTGGDTGELFF	TGTGCCAGCTCACCATGGACAGGAGGGGACACCGGGGAGCTGTTTTTT	TRBV18	TRBJ2-2	NA	NA
CSLRGGQATPWTQYF	TGCAGCCTCCGGGGGGGACAGGCGACCCCCTGGACCCAGTACTTC	TRBV29-1	TRBJ2-5	NA	NA
CASTWGGLSSYEQYF	TGTGCCAGCACCTGGGGGGGACTAAGCTCCTACGAGCAGTACTTC	TRBV28	TRBJ2-7	NA	TRBD2
CASSLNTEAFF	TGCGCCAGCAGCCTTAACACTGAAGCTTTCTTT	TRBV5-1	TRBJ1-1	NA	NA
CASSDQGGFSGNTIYF	TGCGCCAGCAGTGATCAGGGCGGCTTCTCTGGAAACACCATATATTTT	TRBV5-1	TRBJ1-3	few	NA
CATRDRASGNTIYF	TGTGCCACTCGGGACAGGGCCTCTGGAAACACCATATATTTT	TRBV19	TRBJ1-3	NA	TRBD1
CAWSDWGRNYEQYF	TGTGCCTGGAGTGACTGGGGCAGGAACTACGAGCAGTACTTC	TRBV30	TRBJ2-7	NA	NA
CASSATGTSGYEQYF	TGTGCCAGTAGTGCTACCGGGACTAGCGGCTACGAGCAGTACTTC	TRBV19	TRBJ2-7	NA	TRBD2
CASSLLAGGLREQFF	TGTGCCAGCAGCTTATTAGCGGGAGGGTTACGGGAGCAGTTCTTC	TRBV7-9	TRBJ2-1	once	TRBD2
CASGNGLADSTDTQYF	TGTGCTAGTGGTAATGGACTAGCGGATAGCACAGATACGCAGTATTTT	TRBV12-5	TRBJ2-3	NA	TRBD2
CASSLPVGSYNEQFF	TGTGCCAGCAGTCTTCCAGTAGGCTCCTACAATGAGCAGTTCTTC	TRBV28	TRBJ2-1	NA	NA
CASSYTSPGHTLHHEQFF	TGCGCCAGCAGCTATACCTCCCCGGGACACACGTTACATCATGAGCAGTTCTTC	TRBV5-1	TRBJ2-1	NA	NA
CASSQEAPAQYF	TGTGCCAGCAGCCAAGAGGCCCCTGCCCAGTACTTC	TRBV14	TRBJ2-5	NA	NA
CASSLESRFQTQYF	TGTGCCAGCAGCTTAGAGAGTAGATTTCAGACCCAGTACTTC	TRBV11-2	TRBJ2-5	NA	NA
CASSSEDRGRAFF	TGCGCCAGCAGCTCAGAAGACAGGGGGCGAGCTTTCTTT	TRBV5-1	TRBJ1-1	NA	TRBD1
CASSWGGNTEAFF	TGTGCCAGCAGCTGGGGGGGAAACACTGAAGCTTTCTTT	TRBV5-4	TRBJ1-1	once	NA
CASSSDYTEAFF	TGTGCCAGCAGCTCAGACTACACTGAAGCTTTCTTT	TRBV7-9	TRBJ1-1	NA	NA
CASSRVRASHEQFF	TGTGCCAGCAGTAGGGTGCGGGCCTCCCATGAGCAGTTCTTC	TRBV6-6	TRBJ2-1	once	NA
CASRLRDSASYEQYF	TGTGCCAGTAGGCTCCGGGACAGTGCTTCCTACGAGCAGTACTTC	TRBV19	TRBJ2-7	NA	TRBD1
CASSLLTSQETQYF	TGCGCCAGCAGCTTGTTGACTAGCCAAGAGACCCAGTACTTC	TRBV5-1	TRBJ2-5	NA	NA
CASSLRVGKFYEQYF	TGCGCCAGCAGCTTGCGGGTAGGGAAATTCTACGAGCAGTACTTC	TRBV5-1	TRBJ2-7	NA	NA
CASSFLSFGISHEQYF	TGTGCCAGCAGTTTTTTAAGTTTTGGAATTTCCCACGAGCAGTACTTC	TRBV28	TRBJ2-7	NA	NA
CASSLGTSGGYTF	TGTGCCAGCAGCTTAGGCACCTCGGGTGGCTACACCTTC	TRBV11-2	TRBJ1-2	once	NA
CASSVGGRVYTGELFF	TGTGCCAGCAGCGTTGGGGGCAGGGTGTATACCGGGGAGCTGTTTTTT	TRBV11-3	TRBJ2-2	once	NA
CASSLSGRLQHF	TGTGCCAGCAGTTTATCGGGGCGGCTCCAGCATTTT	TRBV28	TRBJ1-5	NA	NA
CASSQMGSSTDTQYF	TGTGCCAGCAGCCAGATGGGGTCTAGCACAGATACGCAGTATTTT	TRBV11-3	TRBJ2-3	once	NA
CSVRGRALDIQYF	TGCAGCGTTCGTGGACGGGCCTTGGACATTCAGTACTTC	TRBV29-1	TRBJ2-4	once	NA
CASSEVGLAEEYEQYF	TGTGCCAGCAGTGAGGTAGGACTAGCGGAAGAATACGAGCAGTACTTC	TRBV6-1	TRBJ2-7	once	TRBD2
CASSYADTQYF	TGTGCCAGCAGTTATGCGGATACGCAGTATTTT	TRBV6-5	TRBJ2-3	NA	NA
CASRHRSNQETQYF	TGTGCCAGCAGGCACAGGAGTAACCAAGAGACCCAGTACTTC	TRBV6-5	TRBJ2-5	once	NA
CASGQGRTDTQYF	TGTGCCTCCGGACAGGGCCGCACAGATACGCAGTATTTT	TRBV10-3	TRBJ2-3	NA	TRBD1
CASSILAGVNEQFF	TGTGCCAGTAGTATTCTAGCGGGAGTCAATGAGCAGTTCTTC	TRBV19	TRBJ2-1	NA	TRBD2